This TCR beta chain comes out of a study of CD8+CD57+ T cells in acquired aplastic anemia (dated 2018 in TCRdb). Describing the broader study: On average, sorted CD4+ and CD8+ cells yielded around 3.5 ug of extracted DNA, with a range of 0.2 to 27.4 ug. For healthy donor samples, the average read count was around 9.8 million for CD4+ cells and approximately 12 million for CD8+ cells.

Genomic DNA was used as template for profiling of TCR beta VDJ combinations and CDR3 sequences. An Illumina HiSeq 2000 was the platform used for TCR repertoire sequencing. Concerning the study's data processing: Repertoire assessment relied on Simpson's diversity index, CDR3 size and DJ length profiles, and TRBV/TRBJ rearrangement plots. Whichever DNA sequence was most abundant in the deep sequencing data was defined as the immunodominant clone. CDR3 amino acid sequences were screened for sharing across subjects and were compared with published repertoires and the VDJdb database. TCRdb applied fastp at Q25 and MiXCR to the public reads, then kept only in-frame beta chains. One record per CDR3 amino acid sequence lists the most common genes and DNA. The V and J calls were not made by the authors but by TCRdb's processing. Present in this sample are about 180,000 distinct CDR3 sequences, about half of which were seen just once. The ten largest make up 2.9% of the sample.

In the study, sorted CD4+ and CD8+ blood T cells from patients with severe aplastic anemia and from healthy subjects underwent deep sequencing of TCR repertoires. Ficoll-Paque density gradient centrifugation was used to isolate peripheral blood mononuclear cells. Before DNA extraction, CD4+ and CD8+ T cells were sorted by FACS or by magnetic beads. A word on this clonotype: The antigen it binds to is not known. The record has no base qualities; no much larger clone is one base away.

Trimming at the junction amounts to 0 bases on V and 5 bases on J, and the germline ends lie 21 bases apart. Looking up the germline V gene (reference sequence) yields CDR1 LNHNV and CDR2 YYDKDF. Its CDR3 holds 18 amino acids, cysteine through phenylalanine. CDR3 DNA is the only sequence kept; it has 54 bases, read in frame from the first base. Points the paper makes about the study in general: Twenty-nine CD8+ CDR3 sequences were found to be shared between patients and controls, but these sequences appeared to be highly expressed in patients and within the immunodominant clones of the patients. No significant difference in CD8+ Simpson's diversity was found between patients and healthy controls (P=0.060).

The V and J segments used are TRBV15 and TRBJ2-3; the D gene is perhaps TRBD2, on 7 matching bases. Sequencing was done on a sample of sorted CD4+, CD8+, or CD8+CD57+ T cells (not recorded which) from PBMCs. This receptor was taken from a human donor in good health. The base sequence is TGTGCCACCAGCAGAGAGACTAGCAGTTACTCACAGGGAGATACGCAGTATTTT. Translated, it gives CATSRETSSYSQGDTQYF.